This entry features one T cell receptor beta chain sequence. Germline CDR1 is SGHRS and CDR2 is YFSETQ. Trimming left V 0 bases short and J 6 bases short, with 12 bases between. The CDR3 runs 15 residues. This entry belongs to a study of cytomegalovirus exposure and HLA in healthy donors. 13 Jbeta primers and 60 Vbeta primers were used for the PCR. Libraries were prepared by immunoSEQ multiplex PCR; TCRdb keeps only in-frame clonotypes and omits some of them. There are roughly 75,000 clones in the sample, with less than 6% held by the top ten. The clonotype was recovered from a man aged 35 to 55 in good health and CMV-seronegative. The rearrangement uses TRBV5-1 and TRBJ2-2; D uncertain. The sample was PBMCs. The CDR3 is CASSLANMAAGELFF. As DNA, the CDR3 is TGCGCCAGCAGCTTGGCCAATATGGCGGCCGGGGAGCTGTTTTTT.